This T cell receptor (beta chain) was sequenced during a study of blood T cell repertoires in COVID-19. As for the study in general: The samples span acute and convalescent COVID-19 from the United States, Italy and Spain. Sources were T cells, B-cell-depleted T cells, or PBMCs; the material itself was cDNA or gDNA.

As processed by the authors: Nucleated cell number was recorded as an estimate derived from reference gene primer amplification. Sequencing used immunoSEQ multiplex PCR; TCRdb keeps in-frame clones, though not all of them. D and trimming come from the DNA, and the V and J calls and clone size come from that table. The data contain 35,000 to 45,000 clones, 79% of them singletons. The V gene's germline CDR1 is SGHKS and CDR2 YYEKEE (reference sequence). The V end lost 2 bases, the J end lost 3 bases, and 9 bases lay between the germline ends. CDR3 length equals 13 residues. The sample taken for sequencing was peripheral blood. This chain joins TRBV5-5 and TRBJ2-7, with TRBD2 as a possible D gene (6 bases). This TCR came from a man between 65 and 85 years old with acute or convalescent COVID-19. The CDR3 loop is CASSLGGNYEQYF. The CDR3 DNA reads as TGTGCCAGCAGCTTAGGCGGGAACTACGAGCAGTACTTC.